This TCR beta chain was sequenced during a study of T cell responses to AZD1222 COVID-19 vaccine. Method: immunoSEQ multiplex PCR; TCRdb's copy keeps in-frame clones and lacks some. The table includes approximately 200,000 clones, just over 90% detected once. This clonotype was sampled from an adult who received the AZD1222 COVID-19 vaccine. The sequenced sample was peripheral blood, obtained 28 days after the second AZD1222 dose.

The CDR3 DNA follows: TGTGCCAGCAGGAGAGACCTAGGGGAAAAACTGTTTTTT. Protein sequence: CASRRDLGEKLFF. The chain is built from TRBV7-8 and TRBJ1-4; unclear D gene. Trimming stripped 6 bases from V and 8 bases from J, with 13 bases between. Looked up from germline, CDR1 is SGHVS and CDR2 is FQNEAQ. The CDR3 totals 13 residues.